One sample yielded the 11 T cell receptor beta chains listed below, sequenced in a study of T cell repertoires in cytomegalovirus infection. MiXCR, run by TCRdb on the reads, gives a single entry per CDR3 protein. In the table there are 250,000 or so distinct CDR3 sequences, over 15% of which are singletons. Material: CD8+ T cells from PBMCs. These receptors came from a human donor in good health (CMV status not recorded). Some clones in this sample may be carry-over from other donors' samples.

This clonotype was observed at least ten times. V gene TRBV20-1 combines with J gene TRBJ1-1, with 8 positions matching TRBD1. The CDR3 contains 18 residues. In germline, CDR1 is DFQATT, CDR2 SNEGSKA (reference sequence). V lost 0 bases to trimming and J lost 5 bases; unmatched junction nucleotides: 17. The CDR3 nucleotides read TGCAGTGCTAGAGATAGGTGGGAAGGGGTCAGGGGGCTTACTGAAGCTTTCTTT. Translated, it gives CSARDRWEGVRGLTEAFF.

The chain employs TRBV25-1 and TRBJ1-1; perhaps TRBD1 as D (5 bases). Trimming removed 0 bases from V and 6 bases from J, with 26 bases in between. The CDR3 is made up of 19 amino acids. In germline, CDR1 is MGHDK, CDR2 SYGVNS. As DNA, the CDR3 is TGTGCCAGCAGTGAATATTTCTCCGCAGGGATATTAGGTAGCGCTGAAGCTTTCTTT. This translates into CASSEYFSAGILGSAEAFF. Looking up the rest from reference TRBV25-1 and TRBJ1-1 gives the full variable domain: EADIYQTPRYLVIGTGKKITLECSQTMGHDKMYWYQQDPGMELHLIHYSYGVNSTEKGDLSSESTVSRIRTEHFPLTLESARPSHTSQYLCASSEYFSAGILGSAEAFFGQGTRLTVV.

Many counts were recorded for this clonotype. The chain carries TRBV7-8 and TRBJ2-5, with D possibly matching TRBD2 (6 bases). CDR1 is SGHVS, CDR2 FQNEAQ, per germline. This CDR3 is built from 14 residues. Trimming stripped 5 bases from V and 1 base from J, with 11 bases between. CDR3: CASSPWDSQETQYF. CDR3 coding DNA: TGTGCCAGCAGCCCCTGGGACTCCCAAGAGACCCAGTACTTC.

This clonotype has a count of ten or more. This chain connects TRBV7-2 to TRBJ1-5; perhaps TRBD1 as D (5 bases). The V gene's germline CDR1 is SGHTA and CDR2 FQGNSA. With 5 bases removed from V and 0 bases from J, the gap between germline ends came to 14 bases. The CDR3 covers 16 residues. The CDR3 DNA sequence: TGTGCCAGCAGCATCGGGACCCCTTATAGCAATCAGCCCCAGCATTTT. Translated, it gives CASSIGTPYSNQPQHF.

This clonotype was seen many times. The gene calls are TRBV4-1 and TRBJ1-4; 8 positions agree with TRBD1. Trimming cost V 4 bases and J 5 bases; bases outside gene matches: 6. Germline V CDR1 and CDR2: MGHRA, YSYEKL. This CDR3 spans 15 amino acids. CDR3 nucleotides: TGCGCCAGCAGCCGAGACAGGGGCTTGAATGAAAAACTGTTTTTT. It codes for CASSRDRGLNEKLFF.

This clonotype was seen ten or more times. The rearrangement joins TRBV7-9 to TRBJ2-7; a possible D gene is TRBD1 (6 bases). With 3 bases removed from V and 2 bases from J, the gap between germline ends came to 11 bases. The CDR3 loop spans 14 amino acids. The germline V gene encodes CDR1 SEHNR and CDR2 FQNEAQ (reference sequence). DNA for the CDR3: TGTGCCAGCAGCTTGGTTCGGACAGCCTACGAGCAGTACTTC. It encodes CASSLVRTAYEQYF.

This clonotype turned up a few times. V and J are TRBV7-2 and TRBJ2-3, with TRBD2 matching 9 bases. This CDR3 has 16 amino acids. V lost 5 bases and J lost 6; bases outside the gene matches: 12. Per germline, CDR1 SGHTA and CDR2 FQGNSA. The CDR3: CASSHEGRGGRDTQYF. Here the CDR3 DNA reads TGTGCCAGCAGCCACGAGGGGCGGGGGGGCCGGGATACGCAGTATTTT.

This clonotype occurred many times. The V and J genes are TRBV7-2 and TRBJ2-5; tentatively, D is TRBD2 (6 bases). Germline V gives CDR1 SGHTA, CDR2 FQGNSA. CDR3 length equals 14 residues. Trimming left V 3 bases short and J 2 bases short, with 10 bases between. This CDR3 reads CASSFFGGQETQYF. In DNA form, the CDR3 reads TGTGCCAGCAGCTTCTTTGGGGGGCAAGAGACCCAGTACTTC.

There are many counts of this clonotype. As DNA, the CDR3 is TGTGCCAGCAGCTTAGTGTTCTCCAGGCCGGGGAACACTGAAGCTTTCTTT. Translation gives CASSLVFSRPGNTEAFF. The gene calls are TRBV7-2 and TRBJ1-1; D is unresolved. The V and J ends lost 1 base and 1 base respectively, with 16 bases between them. This CDR3 region has 17 residues. The germline V gene encodes CDR1 SGHTA and CDR2 FQGNSA.

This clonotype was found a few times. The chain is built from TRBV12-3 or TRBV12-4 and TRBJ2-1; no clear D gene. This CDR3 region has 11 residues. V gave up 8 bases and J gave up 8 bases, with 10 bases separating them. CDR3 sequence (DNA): TGTGCCAGCGCCTATGGGGATGAGCAGTTCTTC. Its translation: CASAYGDEQFF.

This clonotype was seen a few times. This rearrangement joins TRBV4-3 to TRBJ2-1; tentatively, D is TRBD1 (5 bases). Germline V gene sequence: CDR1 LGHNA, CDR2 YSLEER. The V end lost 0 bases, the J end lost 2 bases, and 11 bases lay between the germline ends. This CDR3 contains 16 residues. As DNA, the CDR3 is TGCGCCAGCAGCCAAGATCCCGCAGGGACCTACAATGAGCAGTTCTTC. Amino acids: CASSQDPAGTYNEQFF.